This T cell receptor beta chain was recovered during a study of cytomegalovirus exposure and HLA in healthy donors. PCR was performed using 60 Vbeta and 13 Jbeta primers. Profiling relied on immunoSEQ multiplex PCR, and the TCRdb table lists in-frame clones only, not all of them. The table has over 65,000 clones, approximately 80% seen once. J lost 2 bases, V lost 4 bases, and 8 bases had no gene match. The length of the CDR3 is 15 residues. Germline CDR1 SGHRS, CDR2 YFSETQ. Sequencing was performed on PBMCs. This TCR was recovered from a human donor in good health. The chain recombines TRBV5-1 with TRBJ1-2; 7 positions match TRBD1. CDR3 protein: CASSEGTAQNYGYTF. The CDR3 DNA sequence: TGCGCCAGCAGCGAAGGGACAGCCCAGAACTATGGCTACACCTTC. Using reference TRBV5-1 and TRBJ1-2 for the parts outside the CDR3, the full variable domain is KAGVTQTPRYLIKTRGQQVTLSCSPISGHRSVSWYQQTPGQGLQFLFEYFSETQRNKGNFPGRFSGRQFSNSRSEMNVSTLELGDSALYLCASSEGTAQNYGYTFGSGTRLTVV.